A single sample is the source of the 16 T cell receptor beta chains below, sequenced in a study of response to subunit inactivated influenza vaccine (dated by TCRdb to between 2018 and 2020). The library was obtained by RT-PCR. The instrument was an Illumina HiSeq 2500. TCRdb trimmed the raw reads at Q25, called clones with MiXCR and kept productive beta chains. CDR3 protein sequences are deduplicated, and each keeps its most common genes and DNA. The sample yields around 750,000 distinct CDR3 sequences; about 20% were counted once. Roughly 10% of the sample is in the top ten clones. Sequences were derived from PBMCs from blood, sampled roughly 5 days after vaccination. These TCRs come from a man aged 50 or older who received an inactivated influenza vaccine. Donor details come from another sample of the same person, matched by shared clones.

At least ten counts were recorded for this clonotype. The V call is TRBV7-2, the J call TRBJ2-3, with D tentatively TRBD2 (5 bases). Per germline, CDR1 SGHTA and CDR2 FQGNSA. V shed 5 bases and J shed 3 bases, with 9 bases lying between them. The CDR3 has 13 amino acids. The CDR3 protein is CASSRERTDTQYF. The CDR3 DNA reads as TGTGCCAGCAGCAGGGAGAGGACAGATACGCAGTATTTT.

The CDR3 protein is CASSIDHAQANIQYF. CDR3 DNA: TGTGCCAGTAGTATAGACCATGCACAGGCGAACATTCAGTACTTC. The V call is TRBV19, the J call TRBJ2-4, with D possibly matching TRBD1 (5 bases). The V end lost 0 bases, the J end lost 7 bases, and 13 bases lay between the germline ends. The CDR3 runs 15 residues. CDR1 and CDR2 (germline): LNHDA, SQIVND (reference sequence).

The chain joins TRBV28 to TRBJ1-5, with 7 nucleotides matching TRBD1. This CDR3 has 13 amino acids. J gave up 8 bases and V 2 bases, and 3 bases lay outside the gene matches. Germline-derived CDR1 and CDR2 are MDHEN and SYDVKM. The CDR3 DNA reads TGTGCCAGCAGTTTAGATGGGACAGAGCCCCAGCATTTT. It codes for CASSLDGTEPQHF.

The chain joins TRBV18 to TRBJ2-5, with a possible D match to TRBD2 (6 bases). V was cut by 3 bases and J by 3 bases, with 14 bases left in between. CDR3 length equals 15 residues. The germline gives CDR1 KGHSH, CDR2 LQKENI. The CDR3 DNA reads TGTGCCAGCTCACCCCTCGTCGGGACTGAAGAGACCCAGTACTTC. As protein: CASSPLVGTEETQYF. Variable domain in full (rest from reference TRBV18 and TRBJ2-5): NAGVMQNPRHLVRRRGQEARLRCSPMKGHSHVYWYRQLPEEGLKFMVYLQKENIIDESGMPKERFSAEFPKEGPSILRIQQVVRGDSAAYFCASSPLVGTEETQYFGPGTRLLVL.

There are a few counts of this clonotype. The CDR3 sequence: CSASSGRSYEQYF. The CDR3 nucleotides are TGCAGTGCTAGTTCTGGCCGCTCCTACGAGCAGTACTTC. The chain uses TRBV20-1 and TRBJ2-7; D is unresolved. CDR3 length: 13 amino acids. In germline, CDR1 is DFQATT, CDR2 SNEGSKA (reference sequence). V shed 3 bases and J shed 0 bases, with 9 bases lying between them.

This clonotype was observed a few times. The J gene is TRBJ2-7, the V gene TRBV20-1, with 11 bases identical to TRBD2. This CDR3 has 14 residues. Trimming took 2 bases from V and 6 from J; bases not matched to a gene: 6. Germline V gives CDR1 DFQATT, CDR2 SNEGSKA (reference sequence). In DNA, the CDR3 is TGCAGTGCTAGACTAGCGGGAGGAGATTTCGAGCAGTACTTC. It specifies CSARLAGGDFEQYF.

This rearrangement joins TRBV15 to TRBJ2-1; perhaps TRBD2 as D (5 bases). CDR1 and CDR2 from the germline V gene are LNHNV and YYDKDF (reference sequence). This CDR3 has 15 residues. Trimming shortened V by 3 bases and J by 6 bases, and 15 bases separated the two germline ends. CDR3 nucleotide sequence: TGTGCCACCAGCAGGGGTTTGGGGAGATCCAATGAGCAGTTCTTC. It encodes CATSRGLGRSNEQFF.

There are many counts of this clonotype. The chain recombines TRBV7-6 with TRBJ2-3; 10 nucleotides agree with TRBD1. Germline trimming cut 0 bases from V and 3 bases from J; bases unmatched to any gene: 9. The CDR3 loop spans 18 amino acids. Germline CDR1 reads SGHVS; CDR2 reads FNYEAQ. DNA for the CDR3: TGTGCCAGCAGCTTAGCGCCGACTCCGGGACAGGGGACAGATACGCAGTATTTT. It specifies CASSLAPTPGQGTDTQYF. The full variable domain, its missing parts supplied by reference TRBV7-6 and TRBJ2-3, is GAGVSQSPRYKVTKRGQDVALRCDPISGHVSLYWYRQALGQGPEFLTYFNYEAQQDKSGLPNDRFSAERPEGSISTLTIQRTEQRDSAMYRCASSLAPTPGQGTDTQYFGPGTRLTVL.

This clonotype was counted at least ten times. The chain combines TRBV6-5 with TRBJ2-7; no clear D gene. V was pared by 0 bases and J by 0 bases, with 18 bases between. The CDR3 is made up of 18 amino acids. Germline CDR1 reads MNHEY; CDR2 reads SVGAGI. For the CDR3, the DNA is TGTGCCAGCAGTTACTCGATGCGGTACAAAGGCGGCTCCTACGAGCAGTACTTC. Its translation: CASSYSMRYKGGSYEQYF.

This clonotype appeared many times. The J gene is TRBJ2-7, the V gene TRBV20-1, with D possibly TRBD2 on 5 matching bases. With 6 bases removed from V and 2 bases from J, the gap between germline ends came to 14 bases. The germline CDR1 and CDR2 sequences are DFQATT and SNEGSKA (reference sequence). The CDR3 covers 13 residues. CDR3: CSAPGIGAYEQYF. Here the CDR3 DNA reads TGCAGTGCCCCGGGGATCGGTGCCTACGAGCAGTACTTC.

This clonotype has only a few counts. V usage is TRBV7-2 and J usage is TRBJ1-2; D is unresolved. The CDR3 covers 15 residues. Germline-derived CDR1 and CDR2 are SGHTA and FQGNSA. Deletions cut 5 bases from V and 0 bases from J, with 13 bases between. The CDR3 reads CASSPVGGPNYGYTF. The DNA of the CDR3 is TGTGCCAGCAGCCCCGTTGGAGGGCCTAACTATGGCTACACCTTC.

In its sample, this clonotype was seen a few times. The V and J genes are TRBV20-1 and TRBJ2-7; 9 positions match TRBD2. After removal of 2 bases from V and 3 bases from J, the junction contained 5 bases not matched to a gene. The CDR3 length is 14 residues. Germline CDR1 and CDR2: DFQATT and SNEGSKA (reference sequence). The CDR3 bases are TGCAGTGCTAGACTAGCGGGGTTTGACTACGAGCAGTACTTC. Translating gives CSARLAGFDYEQYF.

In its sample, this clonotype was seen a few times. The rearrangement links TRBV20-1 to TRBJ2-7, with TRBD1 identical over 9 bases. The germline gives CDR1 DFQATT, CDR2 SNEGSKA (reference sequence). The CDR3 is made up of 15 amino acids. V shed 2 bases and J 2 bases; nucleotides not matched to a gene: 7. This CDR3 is CSARFPDRGAYEQYF. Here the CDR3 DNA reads TGCAGTGCTAGATTTCCGGACAGGGGAGCCTACGAGCAGTACTTC.

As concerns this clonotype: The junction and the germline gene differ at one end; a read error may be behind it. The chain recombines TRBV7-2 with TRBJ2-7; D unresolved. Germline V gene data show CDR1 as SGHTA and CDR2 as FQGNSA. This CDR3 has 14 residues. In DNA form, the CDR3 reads TGTGCCAGCAGTAGCTTGGGCCCATCCTCCGAGCAGTACTTC. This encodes CASSSLGPSSEQYF.

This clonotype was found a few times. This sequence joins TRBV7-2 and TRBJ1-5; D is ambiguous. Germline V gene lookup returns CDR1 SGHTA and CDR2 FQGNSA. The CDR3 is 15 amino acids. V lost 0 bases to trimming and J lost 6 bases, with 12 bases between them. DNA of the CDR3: TGTGCCAGCAGCTTAGCGCAAGGGTCTGGTCAGCCCCAGCATTTT. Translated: CASSLAQGSGQPQHF.

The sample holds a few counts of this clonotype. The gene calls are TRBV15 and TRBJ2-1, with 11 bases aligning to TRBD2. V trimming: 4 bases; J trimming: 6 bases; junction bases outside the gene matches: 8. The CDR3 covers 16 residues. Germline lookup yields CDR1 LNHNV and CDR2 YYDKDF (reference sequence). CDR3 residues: CATSTGPSGGPNEQFF. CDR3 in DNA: TGTGCCACCAGCACTGGGCCTAGCGGGGGGCCCAATGAGCAGTTCTTC. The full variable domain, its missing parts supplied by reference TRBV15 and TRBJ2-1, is DAMVIQNPRYQVTQFGKPVTLSCSQTLNHNVMYWYQQKSSQAPKLLFHYYDKDFNNEADTPDNFQSRRPNTSFCFLDIRSPGLGDTAMYLCATSTGPSGGPNEQFFGPGTRLTVL.